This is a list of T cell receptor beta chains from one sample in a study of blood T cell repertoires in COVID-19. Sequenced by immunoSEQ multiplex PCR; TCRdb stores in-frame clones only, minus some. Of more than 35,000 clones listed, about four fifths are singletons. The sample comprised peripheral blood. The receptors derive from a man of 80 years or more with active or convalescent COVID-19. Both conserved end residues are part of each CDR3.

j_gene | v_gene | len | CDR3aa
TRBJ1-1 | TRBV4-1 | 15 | CASSQETGENTEAFF
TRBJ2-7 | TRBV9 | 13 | CASSLPGQAEQYF
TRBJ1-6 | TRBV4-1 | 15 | CASSQLYSYNSPLHF
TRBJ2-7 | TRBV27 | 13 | CASSPTVAGEQYF
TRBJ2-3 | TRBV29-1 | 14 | CSVGILGGADTQYF
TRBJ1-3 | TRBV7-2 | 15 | CASSLGGRRRNTIYF
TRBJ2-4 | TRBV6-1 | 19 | CASSEEGLAAQLAKNIQYF
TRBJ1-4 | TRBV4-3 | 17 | CASSQAGGGQANEKLFF
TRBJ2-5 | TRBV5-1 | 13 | CASSLGLQETQYF
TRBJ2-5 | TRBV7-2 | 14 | CASSLNRLAGTQYF
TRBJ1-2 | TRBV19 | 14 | CASSIRGAGYGYTF
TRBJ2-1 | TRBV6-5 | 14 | CASGGTGPYNEQFF
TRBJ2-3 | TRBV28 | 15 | CASSSGGPQSDTQYF
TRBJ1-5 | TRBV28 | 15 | CASSLVVASNQPQHF
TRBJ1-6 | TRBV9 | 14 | CASSLTGGDSPLHF